This T cell receptor (beta chain) was identified in a study of T-cell memory formation after mild COVID-19. About the research overall: Clusters were largely donor specific. Findings and caveats of the study: Pre-infection memory already had some responding clones, implying cross-reactive memory joined. In second-wave clones peaking day 37, SARS-CoV-2 specificity remained unconfirmed. CD4+ contracting clones were mainly CM and EM; CD8+ ones, EMRA.

For this clonotype: Its target is not known. A junction end diverges from the germline sequence, so it may reflect a read error.

Each CDR3 protein is one row after TCRdb ran MiXCR on the 5' RACE reads. The sample has fewer than 350,000 distinct CDR3 sequences; approximately 15% are singletons. Looked up from germline, CDR1 is ENHRY and CDR2 is SYGVKD. This CDR3 has 14 amino acids. This TCR derives from a man between 18 and 29 years old who had mild COVID-19 (a few samples of this study predate the infection). Cell type and time point are not known. Sequenced input: PBMCs or a T cell subset sorted from them (not recorded which). The V call is TRBV10-3, the J call TRBJ2-6, with D unclear. This CDR3 reads CANSESGGANVLTF. In DNA, the CDR3 is TGTGCCAACAGTGAGTCAGGTGGGGCCAACGTCCTGACTTTC.